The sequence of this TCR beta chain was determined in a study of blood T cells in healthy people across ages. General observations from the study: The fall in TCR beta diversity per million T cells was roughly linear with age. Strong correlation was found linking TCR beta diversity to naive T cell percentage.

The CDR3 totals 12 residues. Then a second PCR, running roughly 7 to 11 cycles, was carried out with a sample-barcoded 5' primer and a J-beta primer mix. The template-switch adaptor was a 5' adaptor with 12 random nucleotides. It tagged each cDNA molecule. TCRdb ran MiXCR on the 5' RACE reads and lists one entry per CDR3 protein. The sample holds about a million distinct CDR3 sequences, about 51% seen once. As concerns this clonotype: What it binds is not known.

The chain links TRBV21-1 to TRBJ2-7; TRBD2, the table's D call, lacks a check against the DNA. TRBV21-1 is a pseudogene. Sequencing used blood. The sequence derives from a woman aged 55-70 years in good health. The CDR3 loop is CATRGRTYEQYF. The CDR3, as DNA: TGTGCCACTAGGGGTAGGACCTACGAGCAGTACTTC.